The 20 T cell receptor beta chains presented below share a single source sample, sequenced in a study of OX40 agonist ivuxolimab in advanced cancers. The table came from immunoSEQ multiplex PCR; TCRdb's copy has only in-frame clones and leaves some out. This sample has some 40,000 clones; 70% to 90% occur once, and the top ten carry about 35%. Sequenced material: CD4+ or CD8+ T cells sorted from blood, taken in a trial of the OX40 agonist ivuxolimab. Receptors originate from an adult with an advanced solid tumor such as melanoma, head and neck, liver or kidney cancer.

This clone showed up many times. The sample holds other DNA sequences that translate to the same CDR3. The chain couples TRBV29-1 to TRBJ1-2, with TRBD1 matching 8 bases. The germline V gene has CDR1 SQVTM and CDR2 ANQGSEA. The CDR3 is made up of 12 amino acids. The V gene end was trimmed by 2 bases and the J gene end by 7 bases; junction bases not matched to a gene: 3. The CDR3 here is CSVEQGAGGYTF. The CDR3 DNA reads TGCAGCGTTGAACAGGGGGCGGGTGGCTACACCTTC.

This chain connects TRBV6-6 to TRBJ1-1; D is unclear. The germline V gene has CDR1 MNHNY and CDR2 SVGAGI (reference sequence). This CDR3 has 11 residues. V lost 5 bases to trimming and J lost 2 bases, with 3 bases between them. As DNA, the CDR3 is TGTGCCAGCAGTACTAACACTGAAGCTTTCTTT. This sequence encodes CASSTNTEAFF.

The chain recombines TRBV5-1 with TRBJ1-3; D may be TRBD1 (6 bases). Trimming removed 4 bases from V and 3 bases from J, with 17 bases in between. Germline-derived CDR1 and CDR2 are SGHRS and YFSETQ. The CDR3 runs 16 residues. CDR3 region: CASSPRPETGGNTIYF. CDR3 DNA sequence: TGCGCCAGCAGCCCACGACCAGAGACAGGTGGAAACACCATATATTTT.

The chain uses TRBV9 and TRBJ2-2, with TRBD2 matching over 7 bases. The CDR3 spans 15 residues. The germline gives CDR1 SGDLS, CDR2 YYNGEE. Trimming at V came to 0 bases and at J to 7 bases, leaving 6 bases not matched to a gene. The CDR3 DNA reads TGTGCCAGCAGCGTAGGATGGGAGGGGCACGGGGAGCTGTTTTTT. This encodes CASSVGWEGHGELFF.

J is TRBJ2-3 and V is TRBV7-6; D uncertain. V lost 6 bases and J 3 bases, leaving 16 bases between the germline ends. The CDR3 is 15 amino acids. Germline CDR1 is SGHVS and CDR2 is FNYEAQ. CDR3 residues: CASSFDFTLTDTQYF. The CDR3 DNA follows: TGTGCCAGCAGTTTCGACTTCACATTAACAGATACGCAGTATTTT.

V usage is TRBV6-4 and J usage is TRBJ2-2; 7 bases fit TRBD1. The germline V gene has CDR1 MRHNA and CDR2 SNTAGT. CDR3 size: 16 residues. V trimming: 6 bases; J trimming: 4 bases; junction bases outside the gene matches: 11. DNA for the CDR3: TGTGCCAGCAGAGCGAGCTGGACAGGACGCACCGGGGAGCTGTTTTTT. Its translation is CASRASWTGRTGELFF.

This chain's CDR3 is CASSAGQGIDEQFF. The CDR3 DNA sequence: TGTGCCAGCAGTGCGGGACAGGGGATAGATGAGCAGTTCTTC. The V call is TRBV2, the J call TRBJ2-1, with 10 bases matching TRBD1. V was pared by 4 bases and J by 8 bases, with 5 bases of the junction left unmatched. Germline V CDR1 and CDR2: SNHLY, FYNNEI. There are 14 residues in the CDR3. Supplemented by reference TRBV2 and TRBJ2-1, the full variable domain reads EPEVTQTPSHQVTQMGQEVILRCVPISNHLYFYWYRQILGQKVEFLVSFYNNEISEKSEIFDDQFSVERPDGSNFTLKIRSTKLEDSAMYFCASSAGQGIDEQFFGPGTRLTVL.

This rearrangement joins TRBV13 to TRBJ2-7; either TRBD1 or TRBD2 may fit D (6 bases each). CDR1 is PRHDT, CDR2 FYEKMQ, per germline (reference sequence). Between the trimmed V and J ends, which lost 5 bases and 1 base, there was a span of 18 bases. CDR3 length equals 16 residues. CDR3 amino acids: CASSVLSEGGSYEQYF. CDR3 DNA sequence: TGTGCCAGCAGCGTTCTTTCCGAGGGGGGATCCTACGAGCAGTACTTC.

The chain couples TRBV5-1 to TRBJ2-7; the D is unclear. The CDR3 has 14 residues. The V gene lost 2 bases and the J gene lost 6 bases, with 15 bases spanning the gap. Per germline, CDR1 SGHRS and CDR2 YFSETQ. The CDR3 loop is CASSLVSGQSEQYF. CDR3 nucleotides: TGCGCCAGCAGCTTAGTGTCCGGGCAAAGCGAGCAGTACTTC. The variable domain in full, completed from reference TRBV5-1 and TRBJ2-7, reads KAGVTQTPRYLIKTRGQQVTLSCSPISGHRSVSWYQQTPGQGLQFLFEYFSETQRNKGNFPGRFSGRQFSNSRSEMNVSTLELGDSALYLCASSLVSGQSEQYFGPGTRLTVT.

This clone was seen just once. The chain links TRBV7-2 to TRBJ2-5, with 7 bases lining up with TRBD2. J lost 11 bases, V lost 6 bases, and 6 bases had no gene match. Germline V lookup: CDR1 SGHTA, CDR2 FQGNSA. This CDR3 region has 11 residues. CDR3 DNA sequence: TGTGCCAGCAGGGGGAGGGGTGAGCAGTACTTC. Protein sequence: CASRGRGEQYF.

The chain carries TRBV29-1 and TRBJ2-5; 9 positions agree with TRBD1. V was clipped by 8 bases and J by 5 bases; unmatched bases: 9. This CDR3 is 13 amino acids long. Germline CDR1 SQVTM, CDR2 ANQGSEA. The CDR3 spells CSSGTGNVETQYF. In nucleotides, the CDR3 is TGCAGCTCTGGGACAGGGAACGTGGAGACCCAGTACTTC.

This chain links TRBV19 with TRBJ2-1; 10 positions agree with TRBD1. Germline V lookup: CDR1 LNHDA, CDR2 SQIVND (reference sequence). The V and J ends lost 4 bases and 8 bases, in that order; junction bases with no gene match: 8. The CDR3 totals 15 residues. CDR3 region: CASSSPGQGSDEQFF. CDR3 bases: TGTGCCAGTAGTAGCCCGGGACAGGGGTCCGATGAGCAGTTCTTC.

The chain has TRBV19 and TRBJ2-2; TRBD2 matches at 8 bases. The CDR3 is 16 residues long. J gave up 3 bases and V 0 bases, and 3 bases lay outside the gene matches. Per germline, CDR1 LNHDA and CDR2 SQIVND (reference sequence). For the CDR3, the DNA is TGTGCCAGTAGTATAGACTCCGGGGGGGACACCGGGGAGCTGTTTTTT. Translated: CASSIDSGGDTGELFF.

The CDR3 protein is CASSVAVTDTQYF. CDR3 coding DNA: TGTGCCAGCTCAGTAGCCGTCACAGATACGCAGTATTTT. J is TRBJ2-3 and V is TRBV18; D is ambiguous. The V end was cut by 5 bases, the J end by 2 bases, with 8 bases between. Germline values: CDR1 KGHSH, CDR2 LQKENI. This CDR3 is built from 13 residues.

The chain combines TRBV2 with TRBJ1-1, with unresolved D. Germline V lookup: CDR1 SNHLY, CDR2 FYNNEI. V lost 5 bases and J lost 5, with 15 bases in between. The CDR3 runs 14 residues. The CDR3 is CASSIEAGRTEAFF. The CDR3 DNA reads as TGTGCCAGCAGTATCGAGGCCGGGAGAACTGAAGCTTTCTTT. Based on the CDR3 plus reference TRBV2 and TRBJ1-1, the full variable domain is EPEVTQTPSHQVTQMGQEVILRCVPISNHLYFYWYRQILGQKVEFLVSFYNNEISEKSEIFDDQFSVERPDGSNFTLKIRSTKLEDSAMYFCASSIEAGRTEAFFGQGTRLTVV.

The DNA of the CDR3 is TGTGCCAGCAGTGCTTCCGGGACAGGGGGTCTCGAGCAGTACTTC. Protein: CASSASGTGGLEQYF. The rearrangement uses TRBV6-1 and TRBJ2-7; 11 nucleotides agree with TRBD1. CDR3 size: 15 residues. Germline lookup yields CDR1 MNHNS and CDR2 SASEGT. The trim removed 4 bases at V and 6 bases at J, leaving 8 bases unmatched.

The chain combines TRBV6-6 with TRBJ1-5, with 8 nucleotides matching TRBD1. J was trimmed by 1 base and V by 2 bases; bases with no gene match: 4. Germline V lookup: CDR1 MNHNY, CDR2 SVGAGI (reference sequence). The CDR3 totals 16 residues. The CDR3 protein is CASSYRGQGSNQPQHF. CDR3 DNA sequence: TGTGCCAGCAGTTACCGAGGACAGGGAAGCAATCAGCCCCAGCATTTT.

The chain joins TRBV6-6 to TRBJ2-7, with a tentative D call TRBD1 (6 bases). The CDR3 is made up of 13 amino acids. Germline CDR1 is MNHNY and CDR2 is SVGAGI (reference sequence). V was cut by 5 bases and J by 5 bases, with 13 bases left in between. The CDR3 loop is CASSRHRADEQYF. The CDR3 bases are TGTGCCAGCAGTCGTCACAGGGCTGACGAGCAGTACTTC.

The chain recombines TRBV18 with TRBJ2-5; TRBD1 matches 8 bases. This CDR3 comprises 15 residues. CDR1 is KGHSH and CDR2 is LQKENI in the germline V gene. The V segment lost 0 bases and the J segment 4 bases; nucleotides outside the gene matches: 4. CDR3 nucleotide sequence: TGTGCCAGCTCACCACCCCAGGGGGCGGGAGAGACCCAGTACTTC. It yields the protein CASSPPQGAGETQYF.

As for this clone: The junction differs from germline at one of its ends, possibly a read error. The chain is built from TRBV18 and TRBJ1-1; 9 nucleotides match TRBD1. CDR1 and CDR2 from the germline V gene are KGHSH and LQKENI. The length of the CDR3 is 13 residues. The CDR3 region is CASSPRGQGEYYF. The CDR3 DNA sequence: TGTGCCAGCTCACCAAGGGGACAGGGCGAGTATTACTTT.